This passage covers 5 T cell receptor beta chains from one sample sequenced in a study of cytomegalovirus exposure and HLA in healthy donors. The repertoire was sequenced with immunoSEQ multiplex PCR; TCRdb's copy has only in-frame clones and lacks some. The repertoire has tens of thousands of clones, roughly nine tenths of them found once; the top ten carry about 3.2%. Sequencing used PBMCs. The receptors shown here come from a man between 18 and 35 years old in good health and CMV-seronegative.

J is TRBJ2-1 and V is TRBV9; D not resolved. CDR3 length equals 13 residues. From germline, CDR1 is SGDLS and CDR2 YYNGEE. Trimming took 4 bases from V and 9 from J, leaving 14 bases between them. The CDR3 sequence: CASSPRTNSEQFF. CDR3 coding DNA: TGTGCCAGCAGCCCCCGAACTAATTCTGAGCAGTTCTTC.

The chain is built from TRBV7-3 and TRBJ2-2, with 8 nucleotides matching TRBD2. Germline assignment: CDR1 SGHTA and CDR2 FQGTGA. Trimming removed 0 bases from V and 3 bases from J; junction bases left unmatched: 18. The length of the CDR3 is 21 residues. CDR3 loop: CASSLTSTSGRLGRYTGELFF. The DNA of the CDR3 is TGTGCCAGCAGCTTAACGTCTACAAGCGGGAGACTGGGGCGGTACACCGGGGAGCTGTTTTTT.

The chain uses TRBV19 and TRBJ2-5; D perhaps matches TRBD1 (5 bases). V lost 10 bases and J 5 bases, leaving 17 bases between the germline ends. This CDR3 spans 13 amino acids. Germline V lookup: CDR1 LNHDA, CDR2 SQIVND (reference sequence). CDR3 protein: CATRQNSEETQYF. The CDR3 nucleotides are TGTGCCACCCGACAGAACTCTGAGGAGACCCAGTACTTC.

DNA for the CDR3: TGTGCCAGCAGCTTAGCTAGCGGGAGTAGATTCCACGAGCAGTACTTC. Encoded protein: CASSLASGSRFHEQYF. V gene TRBV7-2 combines with J gene TRBJ2-7, with 9 positions matching TRBD2. The trim removed 0 bases at V and 5 bases at J, leaving 8 bases unmatched. CDR1 is SGHTA and CDR2 is FQGNSA in the germline V gene. The CDR3 contains 16 residues.

This clone was counted between two and nine times. The CDR3 nucleotides read TGTGCCAGTAGCTCGGGGACTAGCGGCTACAATGAGCAGTTCTTC. This sequence encodes CASSSGTSGYNEQFF. This chain uses TRBV19 with TRBJ2-1, with 11 bases fitting TRBD2. Germline V gene sequence: CDR1 LNHDA, CDR2 SQIVND (reference sequence). This CDR3 spans 15 amino acids. The ends lost 6 bases at V and 3 bases at J; junction bases unmatched: 4.